Included here is one TCR beta chain sequence, with context. From germline, CDR1 is PRHDT and CDR2 FYEKMQ (reference sequence). Unmatched junction bases numbered 9, after V lost 5 bases and J lost 5 bases. There are 15 residues in the CDR3. This sample was included in a study of shared clonotypes between healthy human individuals. TCRdb keeps only in-frame clones here, not all; method: immunoSEQ multiplex PCR. The sample gives some 900,000 clones, roughly 72% of which show up once; approximately 1.5% is in the top ten. This chain connects TRBV13 to TRBJ2-1, with 7 bases fitting TRBD1. The source is a man aged 18-30 years in good health. The sample taken for sequencing was memory CD4+ T cells sorted from blood. Regarding subset: CD45RA-negative fraction. The CDR3 coding sequence is TGTGCCAGCAGCACAACAGGGGCTTCTCACAATGAGCAGTTCTTC. Its protein product is CASSTTGASHNEQFF. Supplemented by reference TRBV13 and TRBJ2-1, the full variable domain reads AAGVIQSPRHLIKEKRETATLKCYPIPRHDTVYWYQQGPGQDPQFLISFYEKMQSDKGSIPDRFSAQQFSDYHSELNMSSLELGDSALYFCASSTTGASHNEQFFGPGTRLTVL.